This is a list of T cell receptor beta chains from one sample in a study of CD8+ T cells in alopecia areata. The protocol was immunoSEQ multiplex PCR, while the TCRdb copy is restricted to in-frame clones and leaves out a portion. The sample carries 150,000 to 200,000 clones, more than 50% recorded once. The sample here was CD4+ T cells sorted from blood, taken at week 24, from a patient treated with tofacitinib. These receptors were taken from a human donor with alopecia areata. Each CDR3 is given without its conserved first and last residue.

j_call v_call cdr3_aa
TRBJ1-2 TRBV5-1 ASSLDLSGGYT
TRBJ2-1 TRBV5-1 ASSLRGEQF
TRBJ1-1 TRBV30 AWSVRASEAF
TRBJ1-2 TRBV4-1 ASSQDRGRVDGYT
TRBJ2-1 TRBV5-4 ASGGPLASFGTNNEQF
TRBJ2-3 TRBV30 ACTLAGHTDTQY
TRBJ2-1 TRBV7-9 ASSSQGEQF
TRBJ2-1 TRBV15 ATGRRDRDYNEQF
TRBJ1-1 TRBV29-1 TARDLTMNTEAF
TRBJ1-1 TRBV30 ASRQVATEAF
TRBJ2-1 TRBV30 AWRILTSGHFNNEQF
TRBJ1-2 TRBV6-9 ASSWAQGAYGYT
TRBJ1-2 TRBV29-1 SVQTVRDPFYGYT
TRBJ2-7 TRBV29-1 SVGPSYEQY
TRBJ2-7 TRBV29-1 SGGEQGGEQY
TRBJ1-2 TRBV5-6 ASSLGSNYGYT
TRBJ2-1 TRBV2 ASSEVDEQF
TRBJ2-3 TRBV2 ASSRDTQY
TRBJ1-2 TRBV30 AWSVEANYGYT
TRBJ1-5 TRBV7-2 ASSLRVAGSNQPQH
TRBJ1-4 TRBV13 ASSPEGGRKLF
TRBJ2-7 TRBV29-1 STRDDSYEQY
TRBJ2-7 TRBV6-5 ASIAGGNSHEQY
TRBJ1-2 TRBV30 AWSANANYGYT
TRBJ1-2 TRBV7-9 ASSPSTGDGYT
TRBJ1-1 TRBV7-2 ASSLGGPMNTEAF